The rows below give T cell receptor beta chains drawn from one sample of a study of follicular helper T cells after annual influenza vaccination. Repertoires were generated with immunoSEQ multiplex PCR, while TCRdb's copy carries only in-frame clones and drops some. In the table there are some 7,300 clones, approximately 80% of which are singletons. Sequences were derived from CXCR5+ CD38- circulating T follicular helper cells from blood, sampled 7 days after influenza vaccination. Receptor source: an adult who received the influenza vaccine. Each CDR3 is given with its conserved first and last residue. Each record gives: V gene, J gene, CDR3 protein.

V: TRBV5-1; J: TRBJ2-7; CDR3: CASSLTLTYEQYF
V: TRBV5-1; J: TRBJ1-2; CDR3: CASSEGFSYGYTF
V: TRBV9; J: TRBJ1-1; CDR3: CASSSRTEVNTEAFF
V: TRBV29-1; J: TRBJ2-3; CDR3: CSVIIFSETQYF
V: TRBV7-8; J: TRBJ1-1; CDR3: CASSSRSALGGMNTEAFF
V: TRBV28; J: TRBJ1-1; CDR3: CASSLRRDEAFF
V: TRBV6-1; J: TRBJ2-5; CDR3: CASSGTDQETQYF
V: TRBV30; J: TRBJ2-3; CDR3: CAWSVWLAGMVDTQYF
V: TRBV4-1; J: TRBJ2-3; CDR3: CASSQEGRGDTQYF
V: TRBV2; J: TRBJ2-3; CDR3: CASRSRTGTDTQYF
V: TRBV9; J: TRBJ2-3; CDR3: CASSDGTSGGNTQYF
V: TRBV2; J: TRBJ2-1; CDR3: CASSEQAGSYNEQFF
V: TRBV28; J: TRBJ2-7; CDR3: CASDRGGTKSYEQYF
V: TRBV9; J: TRBJ2-5; CDR3: CASSVRLSETQYF
V: TRBV5-1; J: TRBJ2-1; CDR3: CASRPDRYEQFF
V: TRBV27; J: TRBJ2-7; CDR3: CASSSAGFYEQYF
V: TRBV6-1; J: TRBJ1-5; CDR3: CASSDAGFSNQPQHF
V: TRBV9; J: TRBJ2-3; CDR3: CASSKGQGSTDTQYF
V: TRBV28; J: TRBJ2-7; CDR3: CASSPTEYEQYF
V: TRBV6-4; J: TRBJ2-1; CDR3: CASSEQDRVSNEQFF
V: TRBV28; J: TRBJ2-3; CDR3: CASRSIAGRNTDTQYF
V: TRBV5-4; J: TRBJ2-1; CDR3: CASSLETPGTRGYNEQFF
V: TRBV28; J: TRBJ1-1; CDR3: CASSALGTRAFF
V: TRBV29-1; J: TRBJ1-2; CDR3: CSGWTGGGGYGYTF
V: TRBV30; J: TRBJ2-5; CDR3: CAWSVLGGSTKETQYF
V: TRBV7-2; J: TRBJ2-3; CDR3: CASSLGLVTDTQYF
V: TRBV5-1; J: TRBJ2-5; CDR3: CASSRSLAGPTGETQYF
V: TRBV5-6; J: TRBJ1-2; CDR3: CASSLPDRGQGGYTF
V: TRBV5-1; J: TRBJ1-2; CDR3: CASSPDRGTYGYTF
V: TRBV14; J: TRBJ1-1; CDR3: CASSRSRAGTEAFF
V: TRBV27; J: TRBJ1-5; CDR3: CASSPGYNSNQPQHF
V: TRBV5-1; J: TRBJ2-2; CDR3: CASSLVGGTNTGELFF
V: TRBV6-1; J: TRBJ1-5; CDR3: CASSEDRGRNQPQHF
V: TRBV10-3; J: TRBJ1-5; CDR3: CAIRDGSNQPQHF
V: TRBV5-1; J: TRBJ1-1; CDR3: CASSRTFGGNTEAFF
V: TRBV5-1; J: TRBJ2-4; CDR3: CASRHSGNREDIQYF
V: TRBV6-1; J: TRBJ2-1; CDR3: CASSEAVGLPDEQFF
V: TRBV6-5; J: TRBJ2-7; CDR3: CASSYGKGGLEQYF
V: TRBV6-5; J: TRBJ1-2; CDR3: CASSYRTGGSYGYTF
V: TRBV11-2; J: TRBJ1-3; CDR3: CASSSQTFSGNTIYF
V: TRBV4-2; J: TRBJ1-2; CDR3: CASSSQGNYGYTF
V: TRBV29-1; J: TRBJ2-5; CDR3: CSVGEGGGAPPQYF
V: TRBV18; J: TRBJ1-4; CDR3: CASSPTTGDELFF
V: TRBV2; J: TRBJ1-4; CDR3: CASSERWAEKLFF
V: TRBV15; J: TRBJ2-7; CDR3: CATSRDRTPLYEQYF
V: TRBV9; J: TRBJ1-1; CDR3: CASSVIQNTEAFF
V: TRBV30; J: TRBJ2-2; CDR3: CAWSVNRVGAGELFF
V: TRBV10-2; J: TRBJ1-4; CDR3: CASSITENEKLFF
V: TRBV6-5; J: TRBJ1-1; CDR3: CASSPPPYTEAFF
V: TRBV5-5; J: TRBJ2-1; CDR3: CASSLEGVSYNEQFF
V: TRBV7-2; J: TRBJ1-4; CDR3: CASSLSAGPLEKLFF
V: TRBV23-1; J: TRBJ2-1; CDR3: CASKGLTHSYNEQFF
V: TRBV18; J: TRBJ1-4; CDR3: CASSRGTATNEKLFF